The clone carrying this TCR beta chain has at least ten counts. This sample was included in a study of identical twins. A single record per CDR3 protein comes from TCRdb applying MiXCR to the 5' RACE reads. Altogether around 480,000 distinct CDR3 sequences are present, 13% to 15% being singletons, with the ten largest covering around 0.48%. Germline loops: CDR1 SQVTM, CDR2 ANQGSEA. V lost 1 base, J lost 2 bases, and 3 bases stayed unmatched. This CDR3 has 15 residues. Separately, the same data were catalogued under a study of yellow fever vaccine responses in identical twins.

The specimen was CD4+ T cells sorted from blood. This sequence was found in a woman in her late teens or twenties in good health. The chain joins TRBV29-1 to TRBJ2-1, with 9 bases matching TRBD1. The CDR3 coding sequence is TGCAGCGTTGAAGGGACAGGGGACACCTACAATGAGCAGTTCTTC. It yields the protein CSVEGTGDTYNEQFF.